Included here is one TCR beta chain sequence, with context. Its matching antigen is unknown. The CDR3 covers 16 residues. In germline, CDR1 is MNHNS, CDR2 SASEGT. The data were taken from a study of T cells expressing NK-cell markers. Overall study: The authors sequenced eight donors, of whom seven were HCMV-seropositive and one was seronegative. Points from the study as a whole: Topping the CD3+CD56-NKG2C+ fraction as well were these clonotypes, in a few donors. Dominant NKG2C+ clonotypes in roughly six donors made up roughly 1.0-7.0% of CD8+ T cells.

UMIs were included in TCR beta cDNA generated by 5'RACE template switching. No DNA is given; TCRdb re-called the 5' RACE reads and lists each CDR3 protein once. The data show hundreds of thousands of distinct CDR3 sequences, and the top ten clones hold around 3.3%. The J gene is TRBJ1-2, the V gene TRBV6-1; lacking DNA, the TRBD1 call made by TCRdb goes unchecked. This TCR was sampled from a man younger than 30 in good health. The material sequenced was blood T cells: a sorted CD56 or NKG2C T cell subset, CD4+ or CD8+ T cells, or bulk PBMC T cells (not recorded which). This chain's CDR3 is CASSRAGDRLGNGYTF.